This T cell receptor (beta chain) is drawn from a study of CD8 T cells in ankylosing spondylitis. MiXCR was run by TCRdb on the 5' RACE reads, yielding one entry per CDR3 protein. The sample records approximately 300,000 distinct CDR3 sequences, roughly 8% being singletons. Trimming cost V 5 bases and J 7 bases; bases outside gene matches: 5. The CDR3 consists of 12 residues. Germline V CDR1 and CDR2: DFQATT, SNEGSKA (reference sequence). This clonotype appeared many times. The target antigen is unknown. Study-level points and caveats: There was a TCR beta motif, made of several highly homologous variants, that appeared characteristic of ankylosing spondylitis blood.

The chain is built from TRBV20-1 and TRBJ2-4; TRBD2 matches 7 bases. Sequenced input: blood, either unsorted or a sorted T cell fraction (not recorded which). The clonotype was recovered from a male donor with ankylosing spondylitis. The CDR3 sequence is CSALTSLNIQYF. The CDR3 region has the DNA TGCAGTGCTTTGACTAGCTTGAACATTCAGTACTTC.